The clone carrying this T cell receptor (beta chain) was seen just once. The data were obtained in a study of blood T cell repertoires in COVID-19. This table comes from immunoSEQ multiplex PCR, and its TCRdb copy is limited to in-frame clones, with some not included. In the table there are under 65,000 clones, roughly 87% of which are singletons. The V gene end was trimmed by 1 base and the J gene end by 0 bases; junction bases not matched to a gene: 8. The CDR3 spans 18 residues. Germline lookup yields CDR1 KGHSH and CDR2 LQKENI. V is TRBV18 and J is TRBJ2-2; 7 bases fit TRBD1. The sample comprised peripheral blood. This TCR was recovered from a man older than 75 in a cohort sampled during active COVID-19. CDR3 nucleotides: TGTGCCAGCTCACCACTCTCCCCAGGGGGTACGAACACCGGGGAGCTGTTTTTT. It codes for CASSPLSPGGTNTGELFF.